The present T cell receptor (beta chain) was sequenced within a study of OX40 agonist ivuxolimab in advanced cancers. Only in-frame clones appear in the TCRdb table, and some are missing; sequencing was by immunoSEQ multiplex PCR. The sample has roughly 48,000 clones, about 88% seen once. Turning to this clone: No antigen is known for it.

The CDR3 totals 15 residues. Germline CDR1 SGHTA, CDR2 FQGNSA. The V and J ends lost 1 base and 3 bases respectively, with 10 bases between them. Whole-study findings and limits: Undetermined was the antigen specificity of the expanded peripheral T cells.

The chain carries TRBV7-2 and TRBJ1-5, with D hard to call. This sequence originates from an adult with an advanced solid tumor such as melanoma, head and neck, liver or kidney cancer. The sample here was CD4+ or CD8+ T cells sorted from blood, taken in a trial of the OX40 agonist ivuxolimab. The CDR3 protein is CASSLDGLINQPQHF. CDR3 coding DNA: TGTGCCAGCAGCTTAGACGGGCTTATCAATCAGCCCCAGCATTTT.